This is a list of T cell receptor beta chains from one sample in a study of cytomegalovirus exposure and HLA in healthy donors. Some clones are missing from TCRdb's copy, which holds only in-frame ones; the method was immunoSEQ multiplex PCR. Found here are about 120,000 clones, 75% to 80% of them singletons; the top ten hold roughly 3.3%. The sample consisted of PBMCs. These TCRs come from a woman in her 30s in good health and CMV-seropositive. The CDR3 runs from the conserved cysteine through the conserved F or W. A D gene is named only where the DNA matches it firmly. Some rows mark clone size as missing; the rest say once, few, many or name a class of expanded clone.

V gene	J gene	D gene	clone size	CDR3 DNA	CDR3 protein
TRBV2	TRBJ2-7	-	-	TGTGCCAGCAGTGAAGCGCGTGGGGGGGGCTGGGAGCAGTACTTC	CASSEARGGGWEQYF
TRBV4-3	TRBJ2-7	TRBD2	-	TGCGCCAGCAGCCAAGCTTCGGGGGGGTTCGAGCAGTACTTC	CASSQASGGFEQYF
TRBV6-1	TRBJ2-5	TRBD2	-	TGTGCCAGCAGTGCTAACCGCCCTGGGCGAGCGGGGGCCCAAGAGACCCAGTACTTC	CASSANRPGRAGAQETQYF
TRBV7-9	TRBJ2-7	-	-	TGTGCCAGCTCTTTTTATGGGACTACAGGGCTGATCAACGAGCAGTACTTC	CASSFYGTTGLINEQYF
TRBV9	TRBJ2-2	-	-	TGTGCCAGCAGCGTATATACCGGGGAGCTGTTTTTT	CASSVYTGELFF
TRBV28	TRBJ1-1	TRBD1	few	TGTGCCAGCAGATTCACAGGGGGTATGAACACTGAAGCTTTCTTT	CASRFTGGMNTEAFF
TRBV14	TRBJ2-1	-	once	TGTGCCAGCAGCCGGCGGGTCAATCACAATGAGCAGTTCTTC	CASSRRVNHNEQFF
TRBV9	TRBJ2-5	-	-	TGTGCCAGCAGCGTCTCAGGGTGGGAGACCCAGTACTTC	CASSVSGWETQYF
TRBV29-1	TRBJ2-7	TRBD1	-	TGCAGCGTTGAAGCAGGGGGCGGATACGAGCAGTACTTC	CSVEAGGGYEQYF
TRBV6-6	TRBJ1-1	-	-	TGTGCCAGCAGTACGGGACTGACGAACACTGAAGCTTTCTTT	CASSTGLTNTEAFF
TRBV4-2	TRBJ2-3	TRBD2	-	TGTGCCAGCAGTATCGGTAGCGGGGGTCTGTTTACAGATACGCAGTATTTT	CASSIGSGGLFTDTQYF
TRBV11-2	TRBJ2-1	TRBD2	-	TGTGCCAGCAGCCCGCTAGCGGGGGGTGGGCCTGAGCAGTTCTTC	CASSPLAGGGPEQFF
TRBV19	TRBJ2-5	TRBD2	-	TGTGCCAGTAGCCTGACTAGCGCACAAGAGACCCAGTACTTC	CASSLTSAQETQYF
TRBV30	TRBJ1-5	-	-	TGTGCCTGGAGTTCAGGGGCAAGCAATCAGCCCCAGCATTTT	CAWSSGASNQPQHF
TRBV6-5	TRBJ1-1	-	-	TGTGCCAGCAGCCGTCTCTCTGGCCCCCGTGTCGCTTTCTTT	CASSRLSGPRVAFF
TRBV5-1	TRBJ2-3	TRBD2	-	TGCGCCAGCCTTCGGGGGGGGAGCACAGATACGCAGTATTTT	CASLRGGSTDTQYF
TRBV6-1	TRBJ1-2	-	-	TGTGCCAGCAGTGAGGAAGGGAGCTATGGCTACACCTTC	CASSEEGSYGYTF
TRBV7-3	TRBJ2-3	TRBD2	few	TGTGCCAGCAGCCTTCGGACTAGCGGGGATACGCAGTATTTT	CASSLRTSGDTQYF
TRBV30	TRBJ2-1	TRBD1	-	TGTGCCTGGAGTTTCGACAGGGTGATCAAGAATGAGCAGTTCTTC	CAWSFDRVIKNEQFF
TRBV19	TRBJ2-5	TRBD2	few	TGTGCCAGTATCGCCCTAGGACTAGCCGCCGAGACCCAGTACTTC	CASIALGLAAETQYF
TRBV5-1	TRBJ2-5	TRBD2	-	TGCGCCAGCAGCTTACAACGACTAGCGGGGCAAGAGACCCAGTACTTC	CASSLQRLAGQETQYF
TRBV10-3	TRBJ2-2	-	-	TGTGCCCTCCGGTCGACTATTGGCGATTCGACCGGGGAGCTGTTTTTT	CALRSTIGDSTGELFF
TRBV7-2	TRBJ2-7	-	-	TGTGCCAGCAGTGGGGCAGGGGTTCGCTACGAGCAGTACTTC	CASSGAGVRYEQYF
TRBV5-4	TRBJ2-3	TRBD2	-	TGTGCCAGCAGCCAGGGCCTTAGCGGGGGGTGGGGTGCAGATACGCAGTATTTT	CASSQGLSGGWGADTQYF
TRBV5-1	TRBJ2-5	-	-	TGCGCCAGCAGCCCCACTAGAAGAGAGACCCAGTACTTC	CASSPTRRETQYF
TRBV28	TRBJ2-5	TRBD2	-	TGTGCCAGCAGTTCCGGGACTAGCGCGTACCAAGAGACCCAGTACTTC	CASSSGTSAYQETQYF
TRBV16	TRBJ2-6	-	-	TGTGCCAGCAGCCCCTTTCGGGGGGCCAACGTCCTGACTTTC	CASSPFRGANVLTF
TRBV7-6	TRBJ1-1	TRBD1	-	TGTGCCAGCAGCCGGTCGACAGGGGAGGCTTTCTTT	CASSRSTGEAFF
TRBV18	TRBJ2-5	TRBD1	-	TGTGCCAGCTCACCAGAGACAGGGCACCGGGAGACCCAGTACTTC	CASSPETGHRETQYF
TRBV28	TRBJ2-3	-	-	TGTGCCAGCACCATATCGACAGGTCCTAGCACAGATACGCAGTATTTT	CASTISTGPSTDTQYF
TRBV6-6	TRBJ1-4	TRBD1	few	TGTGCCAGCAGACACGGGACAGGGACCGAAAAACTGTTTTTT	CASRHGTGTEKLFF
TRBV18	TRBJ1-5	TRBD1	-	TGTGCCAGCTCACCGGGCAGGGGGCTAGGCACCCAGCATTTT	CASSPGRGLGTQHF
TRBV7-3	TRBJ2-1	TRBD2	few	TGTGCCAGCAGCACCGGGACTAGCGGGGACAATGAGCAGTTCTTC	CASSTGTSGDNEQFF
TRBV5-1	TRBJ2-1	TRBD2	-	TGCGCCAGCAGACGTAGCGGGGGGCTGGGGAATGAGCAGTTCTTC	CASRRSGGLGNEQFF
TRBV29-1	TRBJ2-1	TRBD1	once	TGCAGCGTAGACAGGGGTGACAATGAGCAGTTCTTC	CSVDRGDNEQFF
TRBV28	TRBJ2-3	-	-	TGTGCCAGCGAAGCCTTTCGCACAGATACGCAGTATTTT	CASEAFRTDTQYF
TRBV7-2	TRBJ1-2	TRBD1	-	TGTGCCAGCAGCTTAAATACGGGACAGGTGGGCTACACCTTC	CASSLNTGQVGYTF
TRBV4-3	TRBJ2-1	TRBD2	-	TGCGCCAGCAGCCAACAACCTCCTAGCGGGGGGGCTACCTACAATGAGCAGTTCTTC	CASSQQPPSGGATYNEQFF
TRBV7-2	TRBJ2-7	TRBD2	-	TGTGCCAGCAGCCCCGTTTTAGCGGGGGGGTCCCACGAGCAGTACTTC	CASSPVLAGGSHEQYF
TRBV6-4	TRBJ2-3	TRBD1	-	TGTGCCATCCTCGGACAGGGGGCGCAGAAGGTACACACAGATACGCAGTATTTT	CAILGQGAQKVHTDTQYF
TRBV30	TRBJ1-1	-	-	TGTGCCTGGAGGGGGAGGGCGGAGGGCACTGAAGCTTTCTTT	CAWRGRAEGTEAFF
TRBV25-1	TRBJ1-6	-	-	TGTGCCAGCAGTGAATGGCGGGGGGGTGATAATTCACCCCTCCACTTT	CASSEWRGGDNSPLHF
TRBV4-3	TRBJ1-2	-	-	TGCGCCAGCAGCCAAGGGTCCCGGGGGGCGATGAGAGGCTACACCTTC	CASSQGSRGAMRGYTF
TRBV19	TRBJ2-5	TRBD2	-	TGTGCCAGTAGTCCCTTCGGGACTAGCCAAGAGACCCAGTACTTC	CASSPFGTSQETQYF
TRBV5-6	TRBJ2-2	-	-	TGTGCCAGCAGCTTGTCCGGGACTTATAACACCGGGGAGCTGTTTTTT	CASSLSGTYNTGELFF
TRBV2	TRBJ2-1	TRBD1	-	TGTGCCAGCAGCCCCCGACAGGGCAGAGGCGAGCAGTTCTTC	CASSPRQGRGEQFF
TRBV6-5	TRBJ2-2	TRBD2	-	TGTGCCAGCAGTCCTAGCGGGGGGAACACCGGGGAGCTGTTTTTT	CASSPSGGNTGELFF
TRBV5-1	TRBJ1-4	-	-	TGCGCCAGCAGCTTGGGACAGGTGTTGGCTGAAAAACTGTTTTTT	CASSLGQVLAEKLFF
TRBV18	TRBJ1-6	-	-	TGTGCCAGCTCACCTGAGTCGGAAGGTAGCCCCCTCCACTTT	CASSPESEGSPLHF
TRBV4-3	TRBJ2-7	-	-	TGCGCCAGCAGCCAAGGGGCGAGCGGCTCCTACGAGCAGTACTTC	CASSQGASGSYEQYF
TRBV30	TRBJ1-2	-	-	TGTGCCTGGAGTGTACTGGGGGCACGGGATGGCTACACCTTC	CAWSVLGARDGYTF